The 5 T cell receptor beta chains presented below share a single source sample, sequenced in a study of T cells in Graves' hyperthyroidism and ophthalmopathy. Amplification targeted TCR beta CDR3 regions from RNA transcripts. The HTBI primer set drove a first-round RT-PCR of the TCR CDR3. Each CDR3 protein gets one entry after TCRdb re-called the multiplex PCR reads with MiXCR. Of roughly 400,000 distinct CDR3 sequences in the sample, about 14% were seen once. Sequenced input: blood. The source is a man aged 50-59 years with Graves' ophthalmopathy.

This clonotype was picked up many times. This chain links TRBV3-1 with TRBJ2-2; no firm D call. V lost 8 bases, J lost 5 bases, and 9 bases lay in between. CDR1 and CDR2 from the germline V gene are LGHDT and YNNKEL (reference sequence). The length of the CDR3 is 12 residues. For the CDR3, the DNA is TGTGCCAGCGGCTTCGGGACCGGGGAGCTGTTTTTT. Translation gives CASGFGTGELFF.

This clonotype was seen only a few times. The J gene is TRBJ1-4, the V gene TRBV2; TRBD1 might be the D (5 bases). Trimming shortened V by 5 bases and J by 4 bases, and 11 bases separated the two germline ends. The CDR3 sequence is 14 residues long. In germline, CDR1 is SNHLY, CDR2 FYNNEI. DNA for the CDR3: TGTGCCAGCAGTTGGGGGGTTCTTAATGAAAAACTGTTTTTT. Its translation: CASSWGVLNEKLFF.

This clonotype has a handful of counts. This rearrangement joins TRBV19 to TRBJ1-2, with D hard to call. CDR3 length equals 10 residues. Per the germline V gene, CDR1 is LNHDA and CDR2 is SQIVND (reference sequence). V was clipped by 6 bases and J by 7 bases, with 6 bases between them. Here the CDR3 DNA reads TGTGCCAGTAGGGGTTTTGGCTACACCTTC. Its translation is CASRGFGYTF. The entire variable domain, with the rest obtained from reference TRBV19 and TRBJ1-2, is as follows: DGGITQSPKYLFRKEGQNVTLSCEQNLNHDAMYWYRQDPGQGLRLIYYSQIVNDFQKGDIAEGYSVSREKKESFPLTVTSAQKNPTAFYLCASRGFGYTFGSGTRLTVV.

This clonotype was observed a handful of times. DNA for the CDR3: TGCAGCTCTCCGGGCGGGACCCTCTACAATGAGCAGTTCTTC. It encodes CSSPGGTLYNEQFF. The rearrangement uses TRBV29-1 and TRBJ2-1; a weak D match, TRBD2 (6 bases). The ends were cut back, 8 bases at V and 3 bases at J, with 17 bases in the middle. Germline CDR1 and CDR2: SQVTM and ANQGSEA. This CDR3 is built from 14 residues.

This clonotype was observed a handful of times. The chain uses TRBV15 and TRBJ2-2, with 13 positions matching TRBD2. Per the germline V gene, CDR1 is LNHNV and CDR2 is YYDKDF (reference sequence). Losses at the gene ends were 5 bases for V and 0 bases for J; bases not matched to a gene: 15. The CDR3 length is 21 residues. The CDR3 reads CATSPGTSGMVTTSNTGELFF. The CDR3 bases are TGTGCCACCAGCCCGGGGACTAGCGGGATGGTTACTACCTCGAACACCGGGGAGCTGTTTTTT.